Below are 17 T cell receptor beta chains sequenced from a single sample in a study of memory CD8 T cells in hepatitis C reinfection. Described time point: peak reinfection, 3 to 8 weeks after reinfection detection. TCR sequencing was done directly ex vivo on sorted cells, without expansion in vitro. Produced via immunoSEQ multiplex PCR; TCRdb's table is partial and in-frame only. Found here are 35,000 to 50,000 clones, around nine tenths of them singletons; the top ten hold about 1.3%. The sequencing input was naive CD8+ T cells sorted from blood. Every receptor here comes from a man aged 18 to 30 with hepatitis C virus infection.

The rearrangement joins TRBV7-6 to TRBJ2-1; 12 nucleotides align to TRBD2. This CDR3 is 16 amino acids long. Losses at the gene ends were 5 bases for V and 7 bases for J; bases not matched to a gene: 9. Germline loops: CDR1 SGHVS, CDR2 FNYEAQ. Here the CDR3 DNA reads TGTGCCAGCAGCCCCTTCCTAGCGGGGGGGAGGAATGAGCAGTTCTTC. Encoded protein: CASSPFLAGGRNEQFF.

The DNA of the CDR3 is TGTGCCACCCAAACACAAGCGGCCAACACCGGGGAGCTGTTTTTT. This codes for CATQTQAANTGELFF. The chain links TRBV5-4 to TRBJ2-2; D might be TRBD2 (5 bases). V was cut by 9 bases and J by 2 bases, with 17 bases left in between. Germline assignment: CDR1 SGHNT and CDR2 YYREEE (reference sequence). The CDR3 totals 15 residues.

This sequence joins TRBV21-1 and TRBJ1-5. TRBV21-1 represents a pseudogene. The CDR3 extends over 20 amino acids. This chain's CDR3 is CASSKTSWGESEESNQPQHF. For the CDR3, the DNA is TGTGCCAGCAGCAAAACCTCGTGGGGGGAATCGGAAGAGAGCAATCAGCCCCAGCATTTT.

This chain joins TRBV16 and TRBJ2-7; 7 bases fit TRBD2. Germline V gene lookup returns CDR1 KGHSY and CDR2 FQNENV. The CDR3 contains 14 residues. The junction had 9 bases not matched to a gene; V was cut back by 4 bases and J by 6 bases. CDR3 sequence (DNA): TGTGCCAGCAGCCTCTTCCGGGGAGGGACCGAGCAGTACTTC. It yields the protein CASSLFRGGTEQYF.

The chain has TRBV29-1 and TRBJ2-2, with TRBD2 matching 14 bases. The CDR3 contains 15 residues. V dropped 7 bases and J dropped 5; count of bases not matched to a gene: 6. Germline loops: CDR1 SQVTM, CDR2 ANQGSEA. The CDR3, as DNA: TGCAGCGCCCGACTAGCGGGAGGGGAAACCGGGGAGCTGTTTTTT. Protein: CSARLAGGETGELFF.

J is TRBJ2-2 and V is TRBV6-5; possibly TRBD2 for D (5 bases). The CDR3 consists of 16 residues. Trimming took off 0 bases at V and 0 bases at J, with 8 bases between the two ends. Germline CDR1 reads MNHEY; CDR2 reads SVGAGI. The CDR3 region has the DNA TGTGCCAGCAGTTACTCCCGGGGAGCGAACACCGGGGAGCTGTTTTTT. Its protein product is CASSYSRGANTGELFF.

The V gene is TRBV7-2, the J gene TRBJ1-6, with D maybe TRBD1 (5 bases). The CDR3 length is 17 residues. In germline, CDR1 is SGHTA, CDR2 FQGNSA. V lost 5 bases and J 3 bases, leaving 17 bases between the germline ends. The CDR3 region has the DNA TGTGCCAGCAGCCCACCACCGGGCAGGGACTATAATTCACCCCTCCACTTT. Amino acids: CASSPPPGRDYNSPLHF.

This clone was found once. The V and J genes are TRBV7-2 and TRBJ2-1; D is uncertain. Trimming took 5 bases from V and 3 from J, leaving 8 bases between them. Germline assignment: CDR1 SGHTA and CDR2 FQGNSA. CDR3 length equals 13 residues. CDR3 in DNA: TGTGCCAGCAGCGCAGGCGTCTACAATGAGCAGTTCTTC. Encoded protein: CASSAGVYNEQFF. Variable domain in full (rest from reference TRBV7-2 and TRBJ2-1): GAGVSQSPSNKVTEKGKDVELRCDPISGHTALYWYRQSLGQGLEFLIYFQGNSAPDKSGLPSDRFSAERTGGSVSTLTIQRTQQEDSAVYLCASSAGVYNEQFFGPGTRLTVL.

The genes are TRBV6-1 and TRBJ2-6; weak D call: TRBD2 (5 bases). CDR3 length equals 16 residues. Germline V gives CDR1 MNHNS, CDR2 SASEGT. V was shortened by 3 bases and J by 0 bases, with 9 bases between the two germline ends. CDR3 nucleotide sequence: TGTGCCAGCAGTGATCAAGGGAGCTCTGGGGCCAACGTCCTGACTTTC. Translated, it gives CASSDQGSSGANVLTF.

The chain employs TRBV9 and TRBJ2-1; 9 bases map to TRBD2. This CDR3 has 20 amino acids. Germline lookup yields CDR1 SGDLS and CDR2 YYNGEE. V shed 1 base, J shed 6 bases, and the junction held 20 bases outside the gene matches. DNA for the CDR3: TGTGCCAGCAGCGTAAACCCGGTCCCGGGCTTGGCGGGGGGGCCCAATGAGCAGTTCTTC. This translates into CASSVNPVPGLAGGPNEQFF. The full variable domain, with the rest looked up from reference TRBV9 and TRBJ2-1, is DSGVTQTPKHLITATGQRVTLRCSPRSGDLSVYWYQQSLDQGLQFLIQYYNGEERAKGNILERFSAQQFPDLHSELNLSSLELGDSALYFCASSVNPVPGLAGGPNEQFFGPGTRLTVL.

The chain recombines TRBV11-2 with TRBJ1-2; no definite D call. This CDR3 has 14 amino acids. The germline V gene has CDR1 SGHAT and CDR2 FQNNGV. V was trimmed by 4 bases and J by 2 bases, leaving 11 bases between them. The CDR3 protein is CASSSPLSNYGYTF. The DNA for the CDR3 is TGTGCCAGCAGCTCCCCGTTAAGCAACTATGGCTACACCTTC.

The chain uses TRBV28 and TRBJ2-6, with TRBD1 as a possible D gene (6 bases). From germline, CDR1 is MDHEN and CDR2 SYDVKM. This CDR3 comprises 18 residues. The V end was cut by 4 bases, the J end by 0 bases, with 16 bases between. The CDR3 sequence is CASSSRLGQFSGANVLTF. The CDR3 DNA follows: TGTGCCAGCAGTTCCAGACTCGGACAGTTCTCTGGGGCCAACGTCCTGACTTTC.

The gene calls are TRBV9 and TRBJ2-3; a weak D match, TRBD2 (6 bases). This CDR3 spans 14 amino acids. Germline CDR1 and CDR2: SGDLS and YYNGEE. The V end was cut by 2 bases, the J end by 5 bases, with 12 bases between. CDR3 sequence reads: CASSVGGAGDTQYF. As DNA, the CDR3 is TGTGCCAGCAGCGTGGGGGGAGCTGGAGATACGCAGTATTTT.

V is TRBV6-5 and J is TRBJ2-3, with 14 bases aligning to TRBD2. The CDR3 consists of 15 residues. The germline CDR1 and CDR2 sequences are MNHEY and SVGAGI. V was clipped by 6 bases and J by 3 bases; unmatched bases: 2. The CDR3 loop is CASRGLAGGTDTQYF. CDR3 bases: TGTGCCAGCAGAGGACTAGCGGGGGGAACAGATACGCAGTATTTT.

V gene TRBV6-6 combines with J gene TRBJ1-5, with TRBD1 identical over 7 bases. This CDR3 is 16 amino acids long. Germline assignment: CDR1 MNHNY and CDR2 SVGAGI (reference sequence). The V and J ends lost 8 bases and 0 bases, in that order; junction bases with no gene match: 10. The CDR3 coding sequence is TGTGCCAGCTCTTCCCACAGGGGACCTAGCAATCAGCCCCAGCATTTT. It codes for CASSSHRGPSNQPQHF.

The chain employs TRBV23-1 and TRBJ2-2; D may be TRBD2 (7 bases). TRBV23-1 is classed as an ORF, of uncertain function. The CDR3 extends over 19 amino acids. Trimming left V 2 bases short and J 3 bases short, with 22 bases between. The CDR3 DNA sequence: TGCGCCAGCAGTCAACACAGGGCGCAGGTAGGGGGGGACACCGGGGAGCTGTTTTTT. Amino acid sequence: CASSQHRAQVGGDTGELFF.

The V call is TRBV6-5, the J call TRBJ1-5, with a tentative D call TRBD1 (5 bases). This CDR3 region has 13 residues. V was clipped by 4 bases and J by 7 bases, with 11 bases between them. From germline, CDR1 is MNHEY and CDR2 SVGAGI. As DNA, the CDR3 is TGTGCCAGCAGTTCCCTCGGGGGGCAGCCCCAGCATTTT. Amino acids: CASSSLGGQPQHF.